The clone carrying this T cell receptor beta chain registers medium-sized (0.01 to 0.1%) by frequency. TRB was amplified by touch-down multiplex PCR, primer pools A and B combined. TCRdb reprocessed the multiplex PCR reads, keeping one entry per CDR3 protein, no DNA. In all, the sample yields roughly 10,000 distinct CDR3 sequences. This sample is part of a study of T cell clusters in autoimmune cytopenias. Each sample's input was around 250 ng genomic DNA, approximately 37,500 genome equivalents. Separately, the same data were catalogued under a study of T cell repertoires in aging, cancer and after chemotherapy. That source notes: Donor ages fell into six groups from 30 or younger up to 70 or older. Loss of evenness, beyond lost richness, contributed to age-related TCR diversity decline in cancer patients. Median generation probability rose over the chemotherapy interval in each cancer cohort, suggesting rebound thymic output.

The source of this sequence is a human donor in good health. Sequencing was done on a sample of peripheral blood.

CDR3 residues: CASRTLGGVGDYGYTF. V is TRBV6-2 or TRBV6-3 and J is TRBJ1-2; the D gene TCRdb calls, TRBD1, cannot be checked with no DNA. Germline CDR1 reads MNHEY; CDR2 reads SVGEGT. CDR3 length: 16 residues.